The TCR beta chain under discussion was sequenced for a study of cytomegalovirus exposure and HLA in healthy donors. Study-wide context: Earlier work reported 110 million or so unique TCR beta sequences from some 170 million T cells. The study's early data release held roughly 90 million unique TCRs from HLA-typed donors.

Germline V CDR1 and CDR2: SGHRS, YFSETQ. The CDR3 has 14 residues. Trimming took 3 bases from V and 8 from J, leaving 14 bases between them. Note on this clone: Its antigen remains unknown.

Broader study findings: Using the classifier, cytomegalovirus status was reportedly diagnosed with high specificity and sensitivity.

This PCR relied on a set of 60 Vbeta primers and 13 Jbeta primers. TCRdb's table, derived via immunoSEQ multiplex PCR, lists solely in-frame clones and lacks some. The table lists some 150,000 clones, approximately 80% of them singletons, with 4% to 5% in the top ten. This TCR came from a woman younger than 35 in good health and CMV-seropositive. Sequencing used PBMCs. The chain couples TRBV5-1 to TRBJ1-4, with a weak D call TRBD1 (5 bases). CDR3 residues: CASSSGGNWEKLFF. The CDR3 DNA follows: TGCGCCAGCAGCTCGGGGGGGAATTGGGAAAAACTGTTTTTT.